This TCR beta chain was found in a study of CD8 T cells in Susac syndrome. Study-wide points: The relatively small number of individuals in the TCR sequencing and HLA analysis was acknowledged by the study.

The RNA input was roughly 0.45 to 1 ug, and it was reverse transcribed with random hexamers. Multiplex immunoSEQ PCR targeted 54 Vbeta and 13 Jbeta TCR beta segments. TCRdb ran MiXCR on the immunoSEQ multiplex PCR reads and lists one entry per CDR3 protein. This table has about 60,000 distinct CDR3 sequences, approximately 90% appearing once. This CDR3 is 13 amino acids long. Trimming left V 5 bases short and J 1 base short, with 6 bases between. The germline V gene has CDR1 SGHDN and CDR2 FVKESK. About this clonotype: The antigen is undetermined.

The sequence was obtained from a human donor in good health. The chain recombines TRBV14 with TRBJ1-5; D ambiguous. Sequenced sample: CD8+ T cells from PBMCs. In DNA, the CDR3 is TGTGCCAGCAGCAACAGAAGCAATCAGCCCCAGCATTTT. Translation gives CASSNRSNQPQHF.